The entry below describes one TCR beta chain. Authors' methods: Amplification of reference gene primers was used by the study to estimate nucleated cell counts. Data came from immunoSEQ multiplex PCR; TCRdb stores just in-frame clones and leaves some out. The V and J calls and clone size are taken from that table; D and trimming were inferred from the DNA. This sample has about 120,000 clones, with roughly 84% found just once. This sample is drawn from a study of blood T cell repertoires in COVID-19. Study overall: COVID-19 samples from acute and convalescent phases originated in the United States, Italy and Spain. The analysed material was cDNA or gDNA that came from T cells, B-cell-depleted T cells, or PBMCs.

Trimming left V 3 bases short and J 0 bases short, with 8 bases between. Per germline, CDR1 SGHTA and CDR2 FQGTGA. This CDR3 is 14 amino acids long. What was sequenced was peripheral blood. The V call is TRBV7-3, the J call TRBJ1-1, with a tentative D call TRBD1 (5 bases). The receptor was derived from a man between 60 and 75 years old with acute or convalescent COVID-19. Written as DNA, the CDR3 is TGTGCCAGCAGCTTCGACAGCCTGAACACTGAAGCTTTCTTT. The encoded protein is CASSFDSLNTEAFF.